This TCR beta chain stems from a study of T cells in Graves' hyperthyroidism and ophthalmopathy. This clonotype was seen at least ten times. Germline V gene lookup returns CDR1 MGHRA and CDR2 YSYEKL. Trimming at V came to 3 bases and at J to 2 bases, leaving 4 bases not matched to a gene. The CDR3 consists of 16 residues. The PBMCs were sourced from fresh peripheral blood (approximately 9.6 ml). Amplification of TCR beta CDR3 regions was performed using RNA transcripts as template. Researchers ran a first-round RT-PCR on the TCR CDR3 using the HTBI primer set. One entry per CDR3 protein, called by TCRdb with MiXCR from the multiplex PCR reads. The data show under 300,000 distinct CDR3 sequences, approximately 15% seen once.

The material sequenced was blood. The rearrangement joins TRBV4-1 to TRBJ2-7, with 13 nucleotides matching TRBD2. The TCR comes from a middle-aged woman with Graves' hyperthyroidism that later progressed to Graves' ophthalmopathy. CDR3 in DNA: TGCGCCAGCAGCCAGGACGGACTAGCGGGAGCCTACGAGCAGTACTTC. Translated, it gives CASSQDGLAGAYEQYF.